A selection of T cell receptor beta chains follows, all from one sample in a study of cytomegalovirus exposure and HLA in healthy donors. Assay used: immunoSEQ multiplex PCR; TCRdb lists only in-frame clones, some missing. This table has roughly 160,000 clones, about 85% appearing once. The sample was PBMCs. The receptors derive from a boy aged 2 to 10 in good health and CMV-seronegative. CDR3s include the opening cysteine and the closing phenylalanine or tryptophan. A D gene is named only where the DNA matches it firmly. Only some rows state a clone size, as once, few, many or a class for expanded clones.

clone_size | j_call | v_call | d_call | cdr3_aa
. | TRBJ2-3 | TRBV6-1 | TRBD2 | CASSVSGGTIKDTQYF
. | TRBJ2-5 | TRBV7-3 | . | CASSLRGLYQETQYF
. | TRBJ1-4 | TRBV10-3 | TRBD1 | CAIGEGGTVEKLFF
few | TRBJ2-3 | TRBV7-9 | . | CASSLVTTTDTQYF
. | TRBJ2-7 | TRBV18 | TRBD1 | CASSQGTGLYEQYF
. | TRBJ2-6 | TRBV28 | . | CASSFLTPGANVLTF
. | TRBJ2-3 | TRBV7-9 | TRBD1 | CASSRQGISTDTQYF
. | TRBJ1-4 | TRBV11-2 | TRBD1 | CASSQPGQYNEKLFF
. | TRBJ1-2 | TRBV29-1 | . | CSVEDSDEVRGYGYTF
. | TRBJ1-5 | TRBV2 | TRBD1 | CASTGQGALRQPQHF
. | TRBJ2-2 | TRBV27 | . | CASSFAGRGTGELFF
. | TRBJ1-2 | TRBV5-1 | . | CASSFDTLGYTF
. | TRBJ2-2 | TRBV18 | TRBD2 | CASSPRTSGSVPGELFF
. | TRBJ1-5 | TRBV19 | . | CASSIDTGQPQHF
. | TRBJ2-7 | TRBV27 | TRBD2 | CASSLSGEDEQYF
. | TRBJ1-6 | TRBV27 | . | CASSKGAVVNSPLHF
. | TRBJ2-1 | TRBV29-1 | . | CSVGLNEQFF
once | TRBJ1-5 | TRBV11-2 | . | CASSLGQNNQPQHF
. | TRBJ1-6 | TRBV6-1 | . | CASSEGVTYNSPLHF
. | TRBJ1-2 | TRBV28 | . | CASSFNGYTF
. | TRBJ2-1 | TRBV4-1 | . | CASSQDRVSEQFF
. | TRBJ1-2 | TRBV27 | . | CASSEQGRGGYTF
. | TRBJ1-2 | TRBV29-1 | . | CSVVGPPLRGVYGYTF
few | TRBJ1-6 | TRBV12-2 | . | CASRLAPTGYKDSPLHF
. | TRBJ2-1 | TRBV6-5 | TRBD2 | CASSYLVSGGVNEQFF
. | TRBJ2-5 | TRBV5-1 | TRBD1 | CASSPGGRETQYF
once | TRBJ1-1 | TRBV15 | . | CATSGSYTMNTEAFF
. | TRBJ1-5 | TRBV7-6 | . | CASSFLNQPQHF
. | TRBJ2-1 | TRBV6-4 | . | CASSEEVNSYNEQFF
. | TRBJ2-1 | TRBV19 | TRBD1 | CASSIAQGAHLKQFF
. | TRBJ2-1 | TRBV10-2 | TRBD1 | CASSDVPGTGLNEQFF
. | TRBJ1-1 | TRBV5-1 | TRBD1 | CASSAQGGLDTEAFF
. | TRBJ1-6 | TRBV7-9 | TRBD1 | CASSPEDRVNSPLHF
. | TRBJ2-7 | TRBV13 | TRBD1 | CASSHNRGRGEQYF
. | TRBJ2-7 | TRBV5-6 | TRBD2 | CASSSSGRSYEQYF
. | TRBJ2-1 | TRBV14 | TRBD2 | CASSRLAGVDEQFF
. | . | TRBV6-1 | . | CASSLNYEQYF
. | TRBJ1-2 | TRBV7-9 | . | CASSSRLETNYGYTF
. | TRBJ1-2 | TRBV7-2 | TRBD1 | CASSPDRVNYGYTF
. | TRBJ2-2 | TRBV7-2 | TRBD1 | CASTYLTGTGELFF
. | TRBJ1-2 | TRBV5-1 | . | CASSLGYSGYTF